In this sample, the clone carrying this T cell receptor (beta chain) turned up many times. The target antigen is unknown. Losses at the gene ends were 4 bases for V and 7 bases for J; bases not matched to a gene: 5. Germline values: CDR1 SGHRS, CDR2 YFSETQ. CDR3 length equals 14 residues. TCRdb ran MiXCR on the 5' RACE reads and lists one entry per CDR3 protein. The repertoire includes 300,000 or so distinct CDR3 sequences, around 13% of them detected once, and 0.4% to 0.55% sits in the top ten. The data stem from a study of T cells after yellow fever vaccination. Study-wide results and limits: Abundant bulk-population clonotypes could contaminate the FACS-sorted repertoires.

The sequences come from CD4+ T cells sorted from PBMCs, collected 45 days after the yellow fever booster vaccination. The chain employs TRBV5-1 and TRBJ1-6; 7 bases align to TRBD1. The sequence derives from a man younger than 40 who received the YFV17D yellow fever vaccine. The CDR3 DNA reads TGCGCCAGCAGCGCCGGACAGGAGAATTCACCCCTCCACTTT. Residues: CASSAGQENSPLHF.